The clone carrying this TCR beta chain was seen more than once but under ten times. Its specificity is not known. This sample was taken from a study of T cells in Graves' hyperthyroidism and ophthalmopathy. Study conclusions and caveats: Ophthalmopathy and stable hyperthyroidism were separated by a 13 V-J model.

Researchers took RNA transcripts and amplified the TCR beta CDR3 regions from them. HTBI primers were used for first-round RT-PCR of the TCR CDR3. TCRdb passed the multiplex PCR reads through MiXCR, listing each CDR3 protein once. The table lists fewer than 650,000 distinct CDR3 sequences, 46% of them singletons. Not enrolled were patients with uncontrolled infection, other autoimmune disease, pregnancy or lactation. The sample comprised peripheral blood or thyroid tissue (not recorded which). This receptor was identified in an adult woman with Graves' disease, either hyperthyroidism or ophthalmopathy (not recorded which).

This chain's CDR3 is CASSLGQRSMNTEAFF. CDR3 nucleotide sequence: TGTGCCAGCAGCTTGGGACAGCGAAGCATGAACACTGAAGCTTTCTTT. The V gene is TRBV7-6, the J gene TRBJ1-1; 7 bases are shared with TRBD1. The CDR3 length is 16 residues. The germline V gene encodes CDR1 SGHVS and CDR2 FNYEAQ. J gave up 0 bases and V 3 bases, and 7 bases lay outside the gene matches.